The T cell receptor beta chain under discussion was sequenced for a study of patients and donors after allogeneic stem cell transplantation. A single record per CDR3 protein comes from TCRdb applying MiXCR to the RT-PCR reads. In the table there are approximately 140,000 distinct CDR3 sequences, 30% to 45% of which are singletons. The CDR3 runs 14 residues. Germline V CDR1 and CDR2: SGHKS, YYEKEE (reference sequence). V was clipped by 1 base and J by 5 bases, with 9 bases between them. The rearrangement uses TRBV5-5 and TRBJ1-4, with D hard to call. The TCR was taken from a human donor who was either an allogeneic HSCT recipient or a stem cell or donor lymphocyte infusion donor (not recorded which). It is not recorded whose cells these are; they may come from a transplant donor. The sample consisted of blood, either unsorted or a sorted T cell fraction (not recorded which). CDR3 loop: CASSLWANNEKLFF. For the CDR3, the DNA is TGTGCCAGCAGCTTGTGGGCAAACAATGAAAAACTGTTTTTT.